The 2 T cell receptor beta chains below were found in one sample sequenced in a study of shared clonotypes between healthy human individuals. Repertoires were generated with immunoSEQ multiplex PCR, while TCRdb's copy carries only in-frame clones and drops some. Of 1,400,000 or so clones in the sample, roughly 98.5% were seen once. Material: naive CD4+ T cells sorted from blood. The subset was: CD45RA+ positively selected. The source of these receptors is a man aged 25 to 40 in good health.

The chain recombines TRBV7-7 with TRBJ2-5; D might be TRBD1 (6 bases). Germline CDR1 and CDR2: SSHAT and FNYEAQ (reference sequence). The V gene lost 3 bases and the J gene lost 0 bases, with 11 bases spanning the gap. CDR3 length: 15 residues. The DNA of the CDR3 is TGTGCCAGCAGCTTGCCGACAGGTGACCAAGAGACCCAGTACTTC. This sequence encodes CASSLPTGDQETQYF.

Notes on this clone: A junction boundary mismatches the germline segment, possibly from a read error. The rearrangement joins TRBV4-1 to TRBJ2-7, with D perhaps matching TRBD2 (6 bases). Per germline, CDR1 MGHRA and CDR2 YSYEKL. This CDR3 is 16 amino acids long. The CDR3 loop reads CASSQDFPGLTTEQHF. The CDR3 DNA reads TGCGCCAGCAGCCAAGATTTCCCGGGACTCACAACCGAGCAGCACTTC.